This TCR beta chain emerged from a study of shared clonotypes between healthy human individuals. Study information: The people who gave samples were two women and a few men aged 18 to 49. Overall study findings and caveats: Limited genetic and exposure-history diversity came from having few donors. Clonotype sharing among donors was thought likely to change with sequencing depth.

This CDR3 is 12 amino acids long. The junction had 4 bases not matched to a gene; V was cut back by 3 bases and J by 10 bases. The V gene's germline CDR1 is KGHSH and CDR2 LQKENI. On this clone itself: Its antigen is still unknown.

The table came from immunoSEQ multiplex PCR; TCRdb's copy has only in-frame clones and leaves some out. There are about 450,000 clones in the sample; 79% occur only once, and about 12% lies in the top ten. The J gene is TRBJ1-1, the V gene TRBV18; 8 bases are shared with TRBD1. The TCR comes from a woman aged 40 to 55 in good health. Some clones in this sample may be carry-over from other donors' samples. Sequenced: PBMCs. The CDR3 spells CASSPGQGAAFF. The CDR3 coding sequence is TGTGCCAGCTCACCTGGACAGGGCGCAGCTTTCTTT.